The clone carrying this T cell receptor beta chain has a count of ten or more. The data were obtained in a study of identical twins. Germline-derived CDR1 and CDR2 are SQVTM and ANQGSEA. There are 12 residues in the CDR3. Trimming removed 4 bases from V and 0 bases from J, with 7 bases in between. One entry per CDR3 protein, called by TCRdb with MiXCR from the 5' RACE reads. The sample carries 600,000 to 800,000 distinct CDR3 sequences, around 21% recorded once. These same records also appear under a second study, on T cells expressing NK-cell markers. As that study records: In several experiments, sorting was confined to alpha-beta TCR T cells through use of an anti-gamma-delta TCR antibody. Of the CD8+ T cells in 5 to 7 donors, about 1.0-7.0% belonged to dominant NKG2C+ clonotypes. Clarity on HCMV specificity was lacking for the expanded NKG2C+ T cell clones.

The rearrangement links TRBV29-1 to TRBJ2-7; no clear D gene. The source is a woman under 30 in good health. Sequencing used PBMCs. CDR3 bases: TGCAGCGTTGTGCTGAGCTCCTACGAGCAGTACTTC. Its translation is CSVVLSSYEQYF.